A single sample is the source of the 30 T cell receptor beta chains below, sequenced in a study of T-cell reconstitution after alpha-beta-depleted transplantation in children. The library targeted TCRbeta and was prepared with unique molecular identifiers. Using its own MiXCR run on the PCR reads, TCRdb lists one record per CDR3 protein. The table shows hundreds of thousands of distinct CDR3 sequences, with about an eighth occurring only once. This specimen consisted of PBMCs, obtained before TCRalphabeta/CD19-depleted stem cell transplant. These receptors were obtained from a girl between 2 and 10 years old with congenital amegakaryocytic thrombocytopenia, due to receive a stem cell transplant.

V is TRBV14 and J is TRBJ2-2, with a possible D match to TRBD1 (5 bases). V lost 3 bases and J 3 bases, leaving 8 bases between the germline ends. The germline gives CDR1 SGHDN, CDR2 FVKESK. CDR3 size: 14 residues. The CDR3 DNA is TGTGCCAGCAGCCAGGACACCTACACCGGGGAGCTGTTTTTT. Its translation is CASSQDTYTGELFF. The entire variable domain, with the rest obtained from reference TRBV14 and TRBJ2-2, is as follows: EAGVTQFPSHSVIEKGQTVTLRCDPISGHDNLYWYRRVMGKEIKFLLHFVKESKQDESGMPNNRFLAERTGGTYSTLKVQPAELEDSGVYFCASSQDTYTGELFFGEGSRLTVL.

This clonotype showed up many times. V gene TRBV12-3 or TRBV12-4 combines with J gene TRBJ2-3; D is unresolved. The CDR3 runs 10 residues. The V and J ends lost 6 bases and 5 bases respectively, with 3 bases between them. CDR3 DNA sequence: TGTGCCAGCAGCCAAGATACGCAGTATTTT. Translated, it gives CASSQDTQYF.

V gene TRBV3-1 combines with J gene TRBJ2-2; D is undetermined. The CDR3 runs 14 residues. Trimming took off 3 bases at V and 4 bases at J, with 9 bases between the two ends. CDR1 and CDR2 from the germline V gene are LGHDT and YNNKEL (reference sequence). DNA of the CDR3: TGTGCCAGCAGCCAGATCCCATCCACCGGGGAGCTGTTTTTT. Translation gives CASSQIPSTGELFF.

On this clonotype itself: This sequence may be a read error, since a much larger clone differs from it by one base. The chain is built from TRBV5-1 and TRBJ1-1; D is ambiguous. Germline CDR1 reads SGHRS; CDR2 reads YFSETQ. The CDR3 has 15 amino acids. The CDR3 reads CASSPEWTANAEAFF. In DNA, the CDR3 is TGCGCCAGCAGCCCGGAGTGGACCGCGAACGCTGAAGCTTTCTTT.

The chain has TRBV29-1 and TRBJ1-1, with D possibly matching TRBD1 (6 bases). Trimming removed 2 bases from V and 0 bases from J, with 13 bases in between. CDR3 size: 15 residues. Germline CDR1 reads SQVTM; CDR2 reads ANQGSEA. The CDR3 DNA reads TGCAGCGTTGAAACAGGGTACTTGATGAACACTGAAGCTTTCTTT. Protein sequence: CSVETGYLMNTEAFF.

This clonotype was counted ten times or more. CDR3 sequence: CASSLSLEPFF. The CDR3 bases are TGTGCCAGCAGCTTATCTCTAGAACCGTTCTTC. The chain employs TRBV11-2 and TRBJ2-1, with unresolved D. Germline V gives CDR1 SGHAT, CDR2 FQNNGV. The CDR3 is made up of 11 amino acids. The V end lost 2 bases, the J end lost 15 bases, and 11 bases lay between the germline ends.

The DNA for the CDR3 is TGCGCCAGCAGCCAAGGTCAAAATTGGGATGAAAAACTGTTTTTT. Amino acids: CASSQGQNWDEKLFF. The J gene is TRBJ1-4, the V gene TRBV4-1; no clear D gene. The germline V and J ends were trimmed by 1 base and 6 bases, with 12 bases remaining between them. Germline CDR1 MGHRA, CDR2 YSYEKL. This CDR3 spans 15 amino acids.

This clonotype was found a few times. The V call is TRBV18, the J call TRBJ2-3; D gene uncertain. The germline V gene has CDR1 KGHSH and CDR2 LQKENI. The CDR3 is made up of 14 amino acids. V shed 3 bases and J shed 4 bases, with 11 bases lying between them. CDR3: CASSPVGAADTQYF. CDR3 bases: TGTGCCAGCTCACCGGTCGGAGCAGCAGATACGCAGTATTTT.

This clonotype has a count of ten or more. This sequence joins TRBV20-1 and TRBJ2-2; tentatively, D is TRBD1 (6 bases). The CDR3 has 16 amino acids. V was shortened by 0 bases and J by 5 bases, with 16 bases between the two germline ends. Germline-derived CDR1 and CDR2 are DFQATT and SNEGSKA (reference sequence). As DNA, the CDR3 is TGCAGTGCTAGAGATCGCACAGGGTATATAACCGGGGAGCTGTTTTTT. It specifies CSARDRTGYITGELFF.

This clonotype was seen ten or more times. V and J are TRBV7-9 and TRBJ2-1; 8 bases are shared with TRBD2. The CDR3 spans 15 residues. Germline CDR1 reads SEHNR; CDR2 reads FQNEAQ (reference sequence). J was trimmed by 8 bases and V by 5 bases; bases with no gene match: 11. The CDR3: CASSIPGLVWDEQFF. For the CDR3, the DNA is TGTGCCAGCAGCATTCCGGGACTAGTCTGGGATGAGCAGTTCTTC.

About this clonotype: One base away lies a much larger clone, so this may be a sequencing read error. The CDR3 spells CSARDSWAGSHGELFF. CDR3 nucleotide sequence: TGCAGTGCTAGAGATTCCTGGGCAGGGTCCCACGGGGAGCTGTTTTTT. The chain recombines TRBV20-1 with TRBJ2-2, with D possibly matching TRBD1 (5 bases). The CDR3 covers 16 residues. V lost 0 bases, J lost 7 bases, and 18 bases lay in between. CDR1 and CDR2 (germline): DFQATT, SNEGSKA (reference sequence).

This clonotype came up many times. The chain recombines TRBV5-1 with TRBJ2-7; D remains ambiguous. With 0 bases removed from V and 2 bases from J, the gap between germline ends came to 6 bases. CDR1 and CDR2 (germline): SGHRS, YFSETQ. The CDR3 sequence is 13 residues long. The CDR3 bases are TGCGCCAGCAGCTTGGTAGATCCCTACGAGCAGTACTTC. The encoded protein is CASSLVDPYEQYF.

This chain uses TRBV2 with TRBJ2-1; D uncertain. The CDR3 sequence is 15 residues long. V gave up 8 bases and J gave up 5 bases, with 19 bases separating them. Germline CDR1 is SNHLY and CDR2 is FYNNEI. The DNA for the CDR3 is TGTGCCAGCTGGGAACTTCTAACTATTAACAATGAGCAGTTCTTC. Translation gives CASWELLTINNEQFF.

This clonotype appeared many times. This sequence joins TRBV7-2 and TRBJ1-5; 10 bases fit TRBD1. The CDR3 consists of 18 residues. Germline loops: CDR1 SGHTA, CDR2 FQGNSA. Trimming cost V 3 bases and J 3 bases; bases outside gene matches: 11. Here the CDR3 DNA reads TGTGCCAGCAGCTTCCCCGGGACAGGGGCTACACTCAATCAGCCCCAGCATTTT. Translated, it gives CASSFPGTGATLNQPQHF.

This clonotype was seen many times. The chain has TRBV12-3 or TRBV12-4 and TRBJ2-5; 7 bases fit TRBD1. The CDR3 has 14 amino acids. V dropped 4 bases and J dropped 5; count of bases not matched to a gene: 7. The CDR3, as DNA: TGTGCCAGCAGTTCGACAGGGTCGGGTGAGACCCAGTACTTC. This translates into CASSSTGSGETQYF.

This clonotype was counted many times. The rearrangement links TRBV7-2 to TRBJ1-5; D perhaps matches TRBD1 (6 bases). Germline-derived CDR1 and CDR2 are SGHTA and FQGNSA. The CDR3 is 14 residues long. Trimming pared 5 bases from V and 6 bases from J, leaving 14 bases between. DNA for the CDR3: TGTGCCAGCAGCATCGACGGGGGGGCTCAGCCCCAGCATTTT. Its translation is CASSIDGGAQPQHF.

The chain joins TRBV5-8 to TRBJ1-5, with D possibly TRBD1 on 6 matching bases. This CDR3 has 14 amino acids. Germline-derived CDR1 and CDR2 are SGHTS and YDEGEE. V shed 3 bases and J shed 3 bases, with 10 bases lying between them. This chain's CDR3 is CASSSGTHNQPQHF. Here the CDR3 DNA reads TGTGCCAGCAGCTCCGGGACACACAATCAGCCCCAGCATTTT.

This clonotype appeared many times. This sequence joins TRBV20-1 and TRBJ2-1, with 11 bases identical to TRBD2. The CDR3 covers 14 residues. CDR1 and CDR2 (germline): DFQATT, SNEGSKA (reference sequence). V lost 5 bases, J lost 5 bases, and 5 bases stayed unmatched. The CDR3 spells CSAHRLAGHNEQFF. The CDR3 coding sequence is TGCAGTGCTCACCGACTAGCGGGGCACAATGAGCAGTTCTTC.

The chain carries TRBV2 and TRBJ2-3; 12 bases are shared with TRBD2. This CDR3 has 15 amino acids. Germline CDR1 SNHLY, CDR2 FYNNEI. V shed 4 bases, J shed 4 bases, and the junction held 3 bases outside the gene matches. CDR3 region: CASSATSGRPDTQYF. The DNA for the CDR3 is TGTGCCAGCAGTGCGACTAGCGGGAGACCAGATACGCAGTATTTT.

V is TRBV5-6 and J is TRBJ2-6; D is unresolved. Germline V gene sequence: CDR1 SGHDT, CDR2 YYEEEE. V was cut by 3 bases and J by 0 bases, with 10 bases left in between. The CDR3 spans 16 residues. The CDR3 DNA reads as TGTGCCAGCAGCTCGTGGGGAAACTCTGGGGCCAACGTCCTGACTTTC. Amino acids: CASSSWGNSGANVLTF.

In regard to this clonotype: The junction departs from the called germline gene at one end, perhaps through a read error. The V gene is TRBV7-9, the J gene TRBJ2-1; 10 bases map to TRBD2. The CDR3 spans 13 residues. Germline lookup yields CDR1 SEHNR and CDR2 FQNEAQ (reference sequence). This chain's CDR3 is CASNFSRSSGSFF. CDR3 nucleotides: TGTGCCAGCAACTTTAGCCGATCTAGCGGGAGTTTTTTC.

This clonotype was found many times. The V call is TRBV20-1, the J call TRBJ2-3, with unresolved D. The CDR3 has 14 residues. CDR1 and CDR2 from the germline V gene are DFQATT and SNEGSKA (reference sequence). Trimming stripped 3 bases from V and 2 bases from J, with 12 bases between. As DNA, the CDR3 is TGCAGTGCTAGCGGTGGCGGAATCACAGATACGCAGTATTTT. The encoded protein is CSASGGGITDTQYF.

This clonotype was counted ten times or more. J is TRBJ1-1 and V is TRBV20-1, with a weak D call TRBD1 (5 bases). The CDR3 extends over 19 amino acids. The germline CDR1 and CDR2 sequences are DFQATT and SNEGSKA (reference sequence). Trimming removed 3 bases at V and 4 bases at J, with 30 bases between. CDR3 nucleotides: TGCAGTGCTAGGACCCAACTCTTGGGGGGGGTCGGGTCTGGCACTGAAGCTTTCTTT. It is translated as CSARTQLLGGVGSGTEAFF.

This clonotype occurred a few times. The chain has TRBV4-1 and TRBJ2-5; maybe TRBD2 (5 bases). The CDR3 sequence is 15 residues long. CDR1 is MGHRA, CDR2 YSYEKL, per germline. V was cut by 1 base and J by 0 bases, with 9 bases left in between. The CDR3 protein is CASSQVWRDQETQYF. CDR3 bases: TGCGCCAGCAGCCAAGTTTGGCGGGACCAAGAGACCCAGTACTTC.

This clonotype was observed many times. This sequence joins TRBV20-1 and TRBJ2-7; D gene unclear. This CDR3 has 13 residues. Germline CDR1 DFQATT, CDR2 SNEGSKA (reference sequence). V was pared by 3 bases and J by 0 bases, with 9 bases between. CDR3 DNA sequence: TGCAGTGCTAGCCGCGCAAGCTCCTACGAGCAGTACTTC. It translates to CSASRASSYEQYF.

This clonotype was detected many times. In nucleotides, the CDR3 is TGTGCCAGCAATGGTCAAGGTCGGGTAGGCGCTTTCTTT. Translation: CASNGQGRVGAFF. The chain is built from TRBV6-1 and TRBJ1-1; D unclear. Trimming removed 7 bases at V and 11 bases at J, with 20 bases between. This CDR3 has 13 residues. Germline V gene data show CDR1 as MNHNS and CDR2 as SASEGT.

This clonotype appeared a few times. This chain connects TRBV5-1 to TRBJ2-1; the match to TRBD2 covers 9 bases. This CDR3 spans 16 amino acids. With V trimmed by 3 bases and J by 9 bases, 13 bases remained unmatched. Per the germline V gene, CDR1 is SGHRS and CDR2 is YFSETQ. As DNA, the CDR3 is TGCGCCAGCAGCTACGACAGCCCGAGCGGGAGGATTGAGCAGTTCTTC. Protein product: CASSYDSPSGRIEQFF.

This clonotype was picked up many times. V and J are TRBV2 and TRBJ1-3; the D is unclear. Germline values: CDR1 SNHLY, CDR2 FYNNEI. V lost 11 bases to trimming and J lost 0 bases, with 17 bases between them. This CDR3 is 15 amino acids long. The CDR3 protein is CASFGPWTSGNTIYF. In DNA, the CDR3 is TGTGCCTCCTTCGGGCCGTGGACCTCTGGAAACACCATATATTTT.

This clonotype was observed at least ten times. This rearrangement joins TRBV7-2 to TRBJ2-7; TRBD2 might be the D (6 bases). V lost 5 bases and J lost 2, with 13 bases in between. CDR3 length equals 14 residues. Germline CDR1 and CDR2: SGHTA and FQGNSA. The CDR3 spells CASSPGLPTYEQYF. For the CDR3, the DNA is TGTGCCAGCAGCCCGGGACTTCCGACCTACGAGCAGTACTTC.

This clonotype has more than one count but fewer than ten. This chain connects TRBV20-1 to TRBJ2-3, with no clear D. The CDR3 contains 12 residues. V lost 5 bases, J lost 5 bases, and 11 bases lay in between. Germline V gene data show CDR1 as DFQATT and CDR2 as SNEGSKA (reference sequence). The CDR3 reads CSAFPGGDTQYF. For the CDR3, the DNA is TGCAGTGCTTTTCCTGGTGGAGATACGCAGTATTTT.